The clone carrying this T cell receptor beta chain was seen repeatedly, ten times or more. A second PCR, run for about 7 to 12 cycles, used a sample-barcoded 5' primer plus a J-beta primer mix. Each CDR3 protein is one row after TCRdb ran MiXCR on the 5' RACE reads. The repertoire holds fewer than 1.5 million distinct CDR3 sequences, with 42% as singletons. These data are taken from a study of blood T cells in healthy people across ages. The CDR3 runs 16 residues. Germline lookup yields CDR1 SGHTA and CDR2 FQGNSA. V shed 4 bases and J 2 bases; nucleotides not matched to a gene: 9. The gene calls are TRBV7-2 and TRBJ2-7; 9 bases are a match to TRBD2. This TCR was sampled from a young woman in good health. The sequencing input was blood. Here the CDR3 reads CASSSHRTSEAYEQYF. CDR3 DNA: TGTGCCAGCAGCTCCCATCGGACTAGCGAAGCCTACGAGCAGTACTTC.